A selection of T cell receptor beta chains follows, all from one sample in a study of blood T cell repertoires in COVID-19. Libraries were prepared by immunoSEQ multiplex PCR; TCRdb keeps only in-frame clonotypes and omits some of them. Found here are some 210,000 clones, nearly 90% of them singletons; the top ten hold 5.5% to 7%. The sequenced sample consisted of peripheral blood. Receptors originate from a woman aged 40 to 50 who had recovered from COVID-19. CDR3s include the opening cysteine and the closing phenylalanine or tryptophan. A D gene is named only where the DNA matches it firmly. Expanded clones are given a class, and other clones once, few, many or no size at all.

J | size | D | V | DNA | CDR3
TRBJ1-2 | once | TRBD1 | TRBV7-2 | TGTGCCAGCAGCTTAGGGGTAGGGCAGGGGGCAGGTGGCTACACCTTC | CASSLGVGQGAGGYTF
TRBJ1-4 | - | - | TRBV29-1 | TGCAGCGCAATTGGGGGGGTAAATGAAAAACTGTTTTTT | CSAIGGVNEKLFF
TRBJ2-1 | - | TRBD2 | TRBV18 | TGTGCCAGCTCACCATCTCTAGCGGGAGGCTTTACTGAGCAGTTCTTC | CASSPSLAGGFTEQFF
TRBJ2-3 | - | - | TRBV30 | TGTGCCTGGAACCAGTATAGCACAGATACGCAGTATTTT | CAWNQYSTDTQYF
TRBJ2-1 | - | TRBD2 | TRBV7-3 | TGTGCCAGCAGCTTAGGGGCTAGCGGGAGGGCCGACAATGAGCAGTTCTTC | CASSLGASGRADNEQFF
TRBJ2-1 | - | - | TRBV7-7 | TGTGCCAGCAGCTTAGGGGGCGGATCCTACAATGAGCAGTTCTTC | CASSLGGGSYNEQFF
TRBJ2-5 | - | TRBD2 | TRBV30 | TGTGCCTGGGGCGCGGGACTAGGCATCGGACAAGAGACCCAGTACTTC | CAWGAGLGIGQETQYF
TRBJ2-7 | - | TRBD1 | TRBV12-5 | TGTGCTAGTGGCACCCGGGACAGTACAGTCGAGCAGTACTTC | CASGTRDSTVEQYF
TRBJ1-5 | - | - | TRBV5-1 | TGCGCCAGCAGCTTCGGGGATAGCAATCAGCCCCAGCATTTT | CASSFGDSNQPQHF
TRBJ1-2 | - | - | TRBV6-1 | TGTGCCAGCAGTGAAACAAGTAGCTTAATCTTC | CASSETSSLIF
TRBJ1-4 | - | TRBD1 | TRBV27 | TGTGCCAGCAGTTTAAGACAGGGAGCTAATGAAAAACTGTTTTTT | CASSLRQGANEKLFF
TRBJ1-2 | - | - | TRBV29-1 | TGCAGCGTCCGCGATGATACAGCCTCGGGGTGGTATGGCTACACCTTC | CSVRDDTASGWYGYTF
TRBJ2-2 | - | TRBD2 | TRBV28 | TGTGCCAGCAGTCCCCCGGGACTAGCGGGAGGGCGGAACACCGGGGAGCTGTTTTTT | CASSPPGLAGGRNTGELFF
TRBJ2-2 | - | TRBD2 | TRBV5-4 | TGTGCCAGCAGCTCGAAGACTAGCGGGAGAGTCGGGGAGCTGTTTTTT | CASSSKTSGRVGELFF
TRBJ2-2 | - | - | TRBV9 | TGTGCCAGCAGCGCCGGGACTCTAAACACCGGGGAGCTGTTTTTT | CASSAGTLNTGELFF
TRBJ2-3 | once | - | TRBV5-5 | TGTGCCAGCAGCTTGGAACGGCGGGGCGATACGCAGTATTTT | CASSLERRGDTQYF
TRBJ2-5 | - | - | TRBV3-1/TRBV3-2 | TGTGCCAGCAGCCAAGGCCCTCCGGGAGAGACGGCCTCAGGGACCCAGTACTTC | CASSQGPPGETASGTQYF
TRBJ1-1 | - | TRBD1 | TRBV19 | TGTGCCAGTAGTATACTAAATGACAGGGGTAGGACTGAAGCTTTCTTT | CASSILNDRGRTEAFF
TRBJ1-5 | once | TRBD1 | TRBV6-2/TRBV6-3 | TGTGCCAGCAGCCTTGGACAGGGAAATAGCAATCAGCCCCAGCATTTT | CASSLGQGNSNQPQHF
TRBJ1-1 | - | - | TRBV9 | TGTGCCAGCAGCCCGACGGGGGGGAACACTGAAGCTTTCTTT | CASSPTGGNTEAFF
TRBJ1-2 | - | TRBD1 | TRBV4-2 | TGTGCCAGCAGCCCTAGACAGGGAGACTATGGCTACACCTTC | CASSPRQGDYGYTF
TRBJ2-2 | - | TRBD1 | TRBV7-9 | TGTGCCAGCAGCCGTAACCGGGACAGGGTCGCGGAGCTGTTTTTT | CASSRNRDRVAELFF
TRBJ2-7 | once | TRBD1 | TRBV29-1 | TGCAGCGTTGAATCACCGGGACAGGGGGCCTTGTCGGAGCAGTACTTC | CSVESPGQGALSEQYF
TRBJ1-4 | - | - | TRBV4-2 | TGTGCCAGCAGCCAAGAGCGGGGGGCGCCGGGTGAAAAACTGTTTTTT | CASSQERGAPGEKLFF
TRBJ1-3 | - | - | TRBV30 | TGTGCCTGGGATCTGACAGCGGGAAACACCATATATTTT | CAWDLTAGNTIYF
TRBJ1-1 | once | - | TRBV9 | TGTGCCAGCAGCGCGCGGGTAGAGGGCACTGAAGCTTTCTTT | CASSARVEGTEAFF
TRBJ2-7 | - | TRBD2 | TRBV9 | TGTGCCAGCAGCGCCTCGACTAGCGGGACCTACGAGCAGTACTTC | CASSASTSGTYEQYF
TRBJ2-7 | - | TRBD2 | TRBV19 | TGTGCCAGTAGGGAACGGGCGGGAGCGGTCTACGAGCAGTACTTC | CASRERAGAVYEQYF
TRBJ1-1 | - | TRBD1 | TRBV27 | TGTGCCAGCAGTGCCCCCGGGACAGGGTCAAGGAACACTGAAGCTTTCTTT | CASSAPGTGSRNTEAFF
TRBJ2-7 | - | - | TRBV4-2 | TGTGCCAGCAGCCAAGATAGAAGCGGGCATGCCCCCTACGAGCAGTACTTC | CASSQDRSGHAPYEQYF
TRBJ2-5 | - | TRBD1 | TRBV29-1 | TGCAGCGTTGAGACAGGGGGCGAATCAGTTTACCCCCAAGAGACCCAGTACTTC | CSVETGGESVYPQETQYF
TRBJ2-1 | once | TRBD2 | TRBV24-1 | TGTGCCACCAGTGCGGGCGGGAGCTCCTACAATGAGCAGTTCTTC | CATSAGGSSYNEQFF
TRBJ2-7 | once | TRBD1 | TRBV7-9 | TGTGCCAGCAGCTTAATGGGACAGACCTACGAGCAGTACTTC | CASSLMGQTYEQYF
TRBJ2-3 | many | TRBD1 | TRBV7-3 | TGTGCCAGCAGCGACAGGGGTAGCACAGATACGCAGTATTTT | CASSDRGSTDTQYF